This TCR beta chain was obtained from a study of blood T cell repertoires in COVID-19. Across the study: Acute and convalescent COVID-19 samples came from the United States, Italy and Spain. The cDNA or gDNA used as material had been derived from T cells, B-cell-depleted T cells, or PBMCs.

Sequenced by immunoSEQ multiplex PCR; TCRdb stores in-frame clones only, minus some. This table holds some 200,000 clones, around 81% found once. After removal of 3 bases from V and 4 bases from J, the junction contained 5 bases not matched to a gene. Germline V gene lookup returns CDR1 LGHDT and CDR2 YNNKEL (reference sequence). The CDR3 is 15 amino acids. The chain links TRBV3-1 (or the pseudogene TRBV3-2) to TRBJ2-2, with TRBD1 matching 7 bases. This TCR came from a woman aged 50 to 60 with acute COVID-19. The specimen was PBMCs or T cells enriched from blood (not recorded which). This chain's CDR3 is CASSHLHRGTGELFF. In DNA form, the CDR3 reads TGTGCCAGCAGCCATCTTCACAGGGGCACCGGGGAGCTGTTTTTT.